This T cell receptor beta chain stems from a study of cytomegalovirus exposure and HLA in healthy donors. Overall study results and limits: Earlier results showed most TCR beta V segments being productive about 87% or about 30% of the time. When analyzed later, a missense DCLRE1C variant was found to be linked to TCR beta V- and J-gene trimming. Later work found that TCR association rates differed between HLA loci; DRB1 had the most and HLA-C the fewest.

Amplification used 60 Vbeta primers and 13 Jbeta primers. Profiled with immunoSEQ multiplex PCR; TCRdb holds only in-frame clones, not every one. Seen here are some 120,000 clones, 65% to 80% observed once, and the top ten hold more than 10%. Of note for this clone: No antigen is known for it.

Material: PBMCs. The origin of this receptor is a woman aged 40 to 50 in good health and CMV-seropositive.

The DNA for the CDR3 is TGTGCCAGCAGCTCTGGACTGGCCCCCTACAATGAGCAGTTCTTC. This gives the protein CASSSGLAPYNEQFF. This chain joins TRBV5-4 and TRBJ2-1; D is perhaps TRBD2 (5 bases). Germline V gene sequence: CDR1 SGHNT, CDR2 YYREEE (reference sequence). This CDR3 spans 15 amino acids. The V end was cut by 3 bases, the J end by 2 bases, with 12 bases between.